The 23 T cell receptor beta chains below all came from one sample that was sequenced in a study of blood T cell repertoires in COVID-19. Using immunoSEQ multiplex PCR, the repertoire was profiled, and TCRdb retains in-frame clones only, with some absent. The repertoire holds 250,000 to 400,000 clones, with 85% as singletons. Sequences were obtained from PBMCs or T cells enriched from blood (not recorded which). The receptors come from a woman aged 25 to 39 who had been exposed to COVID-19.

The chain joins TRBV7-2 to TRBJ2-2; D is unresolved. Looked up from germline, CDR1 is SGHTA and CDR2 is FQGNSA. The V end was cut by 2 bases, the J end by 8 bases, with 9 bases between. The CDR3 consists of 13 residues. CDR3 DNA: TGTGCCAGCAGCTTACAGCGCCGGGGGGAGCTGTTTTTT. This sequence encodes CASSLQRRGELFF.

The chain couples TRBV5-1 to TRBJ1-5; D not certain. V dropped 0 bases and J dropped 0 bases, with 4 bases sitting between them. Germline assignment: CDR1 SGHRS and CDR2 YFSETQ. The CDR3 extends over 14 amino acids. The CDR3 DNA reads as TGCGCCAGCAGCTTGGCGGGTAGCAATCAGCCCCAGCATTTT. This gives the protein CASSLAGSNQPQHF.

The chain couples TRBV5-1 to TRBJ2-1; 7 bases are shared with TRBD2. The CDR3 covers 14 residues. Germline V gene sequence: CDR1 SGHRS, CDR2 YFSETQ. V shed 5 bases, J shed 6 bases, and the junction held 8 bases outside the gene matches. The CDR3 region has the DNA TGCGCCAGCAGTTCTCAGGGACTACTCAATGAGCAGTTCTTC. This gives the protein CASSSQGLLNEQFF.

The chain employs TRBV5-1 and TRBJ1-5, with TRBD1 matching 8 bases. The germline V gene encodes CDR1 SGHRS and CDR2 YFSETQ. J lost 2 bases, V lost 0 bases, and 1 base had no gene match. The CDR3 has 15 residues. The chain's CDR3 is CASSLVTGGNQPQHF. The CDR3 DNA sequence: TGCGCCAGCAGCTTGGTGACAGGGGGCAATCAGCCCCAGCATTTT.

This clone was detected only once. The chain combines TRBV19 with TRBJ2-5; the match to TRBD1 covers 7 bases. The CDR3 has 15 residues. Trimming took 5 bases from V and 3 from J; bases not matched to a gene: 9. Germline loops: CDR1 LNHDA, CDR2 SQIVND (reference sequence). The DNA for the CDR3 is TGTGCCAGTAGTCTTAGACAGGGTTCGAAAGAGACCCAGTACTTC. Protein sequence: CASSLRQGSKETQYF.

Here the CDR3 DNA reads TGTGCCAGCAGCTTGGGACCCGACAATACGGACACTGAAGCTTTCTTT. The encoded protein is CASSLGPDNTDTEAFF. J is TRBJ1-1 and V is TRBV5-4; D is uncertain. Per the germline V gene, CDR1 is SGHNT and CDR2 is YYREEE (reference sequence). Trimming shortened V by 0 bases and J by 3 bases, and 15 bases separated the two germline ends. This CDR3 contains 16 residues.

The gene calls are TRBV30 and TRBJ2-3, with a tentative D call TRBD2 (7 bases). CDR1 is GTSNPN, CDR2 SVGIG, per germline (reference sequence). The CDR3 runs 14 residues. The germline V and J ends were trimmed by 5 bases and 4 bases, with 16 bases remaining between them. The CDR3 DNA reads TGTGCCTGGGGGGGGGCAGGGCTCGCAGATACGCAGTATTTT. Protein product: CAWGGAGLADTQYF.

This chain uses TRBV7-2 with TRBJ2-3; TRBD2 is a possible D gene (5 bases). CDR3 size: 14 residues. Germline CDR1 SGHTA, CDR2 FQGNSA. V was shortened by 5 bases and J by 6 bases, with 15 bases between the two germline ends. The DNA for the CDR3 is TGTGCCAGCAGCCGCGTCCCGGGAAGGGATACGCAGTATTTT. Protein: CASSRVPGRDTQYF.

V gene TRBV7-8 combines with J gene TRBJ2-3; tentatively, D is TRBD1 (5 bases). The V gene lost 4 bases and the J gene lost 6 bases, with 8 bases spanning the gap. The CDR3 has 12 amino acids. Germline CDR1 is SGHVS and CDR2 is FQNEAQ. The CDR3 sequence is CASSYYRDTQYF. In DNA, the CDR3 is TGTGCCAGCAGCTATTACAGGGATACGCAGTATTTT.

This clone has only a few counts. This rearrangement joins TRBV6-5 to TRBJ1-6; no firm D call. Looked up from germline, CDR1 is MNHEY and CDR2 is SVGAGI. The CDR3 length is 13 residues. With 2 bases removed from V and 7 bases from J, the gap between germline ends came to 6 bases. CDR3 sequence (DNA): TGTGCCAGCAGTTACGAACGGAATTCACCCCTCCACTTT. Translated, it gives CASSYERNSPLHF.

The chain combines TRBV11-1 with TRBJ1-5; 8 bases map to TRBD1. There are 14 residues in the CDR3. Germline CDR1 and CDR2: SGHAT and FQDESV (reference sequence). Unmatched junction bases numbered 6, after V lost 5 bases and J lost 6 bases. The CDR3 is CASSPGGERQPQHF. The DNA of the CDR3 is TGTGCCAGCAGCCCAGGGGGCGAGCGTCAGCCCCAGCATTTT.

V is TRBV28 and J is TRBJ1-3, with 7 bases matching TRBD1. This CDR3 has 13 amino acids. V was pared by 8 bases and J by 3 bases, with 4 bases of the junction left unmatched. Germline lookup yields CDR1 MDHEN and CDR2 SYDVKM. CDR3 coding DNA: TGTGCCAGCTTACAGGGGAGTGGAAACACCATATATTTT. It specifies CASLQGSGNTIYF.

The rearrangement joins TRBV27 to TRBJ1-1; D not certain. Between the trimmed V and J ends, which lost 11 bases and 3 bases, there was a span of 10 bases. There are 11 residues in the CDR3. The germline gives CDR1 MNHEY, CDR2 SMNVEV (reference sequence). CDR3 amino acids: CAVGGDTEAFF. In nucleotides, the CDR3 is TGTGCCGTTGGCGGAGACACTGAAGCTTTCTTT.

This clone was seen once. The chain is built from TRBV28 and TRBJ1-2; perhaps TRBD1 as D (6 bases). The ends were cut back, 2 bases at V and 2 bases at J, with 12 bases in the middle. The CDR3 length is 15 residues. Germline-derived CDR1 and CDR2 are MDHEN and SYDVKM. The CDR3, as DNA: TGTGCCAGCAGTTTAAGGCCAGGGGAAAACTATGGCTACACCTTC. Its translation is CASSLRPGENYGYTF.

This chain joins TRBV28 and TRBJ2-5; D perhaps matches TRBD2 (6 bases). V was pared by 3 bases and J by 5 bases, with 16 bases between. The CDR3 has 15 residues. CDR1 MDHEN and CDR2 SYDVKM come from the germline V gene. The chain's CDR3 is CASSLPRGGRETQYF. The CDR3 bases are TGTGCCAGCAGTTTGCCCCGTGGGGGGAGGGAGACCCAGTACTTC. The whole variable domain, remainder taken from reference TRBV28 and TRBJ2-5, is DVKVTQSSRYLVKRTGEKVFLECVQDMDHENMFWYRQDPGLGLRLIYFSYDVKMKEKGDIPEGYSVSREKKERFSLILESASTNQTSMYLCASSLPRGGRETQYFGPGTRLLVL.

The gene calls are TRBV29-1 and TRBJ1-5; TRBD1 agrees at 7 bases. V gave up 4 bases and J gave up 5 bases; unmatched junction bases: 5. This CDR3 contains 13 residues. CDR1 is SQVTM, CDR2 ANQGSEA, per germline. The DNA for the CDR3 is TGCAGCGTTGCGACAGGGACATATCAGCCCCAGCATTTT. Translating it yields CSVATGTYQPQHF.

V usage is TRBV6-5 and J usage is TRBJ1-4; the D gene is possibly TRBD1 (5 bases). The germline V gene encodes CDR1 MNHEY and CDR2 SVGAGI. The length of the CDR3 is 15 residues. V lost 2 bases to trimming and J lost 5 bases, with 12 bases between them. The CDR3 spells CASSYPTALNEKLFF. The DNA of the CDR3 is TGTGCCAGCAGTTACCCGACAGCCCTCAATGAAAAACTGTTTTTT.

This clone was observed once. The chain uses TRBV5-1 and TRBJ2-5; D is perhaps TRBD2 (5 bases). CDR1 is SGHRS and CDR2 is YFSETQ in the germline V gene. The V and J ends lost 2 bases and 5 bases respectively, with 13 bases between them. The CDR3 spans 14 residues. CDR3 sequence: CASSFGPSGETQYF. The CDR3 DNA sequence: TGCGCCAGCAGCTTTGGACCCTCGGGGGAGACCCAGTACTTC.

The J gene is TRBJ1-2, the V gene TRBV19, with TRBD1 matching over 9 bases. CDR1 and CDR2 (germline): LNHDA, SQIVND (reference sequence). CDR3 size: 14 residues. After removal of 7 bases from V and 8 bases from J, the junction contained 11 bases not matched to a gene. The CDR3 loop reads CASKSGTGNQGYTF. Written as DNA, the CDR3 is TGTGCCAGTAAATCCGGGACAGGGAATCAAGGCTACACCTTC.

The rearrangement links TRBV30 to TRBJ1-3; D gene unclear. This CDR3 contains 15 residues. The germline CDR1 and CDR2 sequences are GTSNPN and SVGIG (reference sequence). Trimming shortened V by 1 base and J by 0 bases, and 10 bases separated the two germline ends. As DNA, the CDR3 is TGTGCCTGGAGTGGCAGGTTCATCTCTGGAAACACCATATATTTT. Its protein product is CAWSGRFISGNTIYF.

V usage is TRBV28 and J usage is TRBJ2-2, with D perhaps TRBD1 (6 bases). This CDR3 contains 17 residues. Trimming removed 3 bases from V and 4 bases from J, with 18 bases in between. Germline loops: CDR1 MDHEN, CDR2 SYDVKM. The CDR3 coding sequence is TGTGCCAGCAGTTTTGGGGTCAGGGGCGCGGGCACCGGGGAGCTGTTTTTT. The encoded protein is CASSFGVRGAGTGELFF.

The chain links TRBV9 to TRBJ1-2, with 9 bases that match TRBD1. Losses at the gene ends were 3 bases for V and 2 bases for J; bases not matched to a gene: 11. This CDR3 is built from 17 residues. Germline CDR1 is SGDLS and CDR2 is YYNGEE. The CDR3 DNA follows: TGTGCCAGCAGCGCAAGTAGGTGGGGACAGGGAAACTATGGCTACACCTTC. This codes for CASSASRWGQGNYGYTF. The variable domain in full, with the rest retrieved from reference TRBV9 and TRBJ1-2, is DSGVTQTPKHLITATGQRVTLRCSPRSGDLSVYWYQQSLDQGLQFLIQYYNGEERAKGNILERFSAQQFPDLHSELNLSSLELGDSALYFCASSASRWGQGNYGYTFGSGTRLTVV.

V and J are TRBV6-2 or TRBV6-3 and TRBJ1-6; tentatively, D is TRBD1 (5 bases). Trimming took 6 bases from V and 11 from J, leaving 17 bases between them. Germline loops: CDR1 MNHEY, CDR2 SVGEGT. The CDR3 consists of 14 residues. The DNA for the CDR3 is TGTGCCAGCAGCGAAACAGGTGGAGGGGCACCCCTCCACTTT. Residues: CASSETGGGAPLHF.